The 16 T cell receptor beta chains presented below share a single source sample, sequenced in a study of blood T cell repertoires in COVID-19. Only in-frame clones appear in the TCRdb table, and some are missing; sequencing was by immunoSEQ multiplex PCR. The sample holds over 250,000 clones; around 87% are singletons and the top ten take less than 2.5%. The specimen sequenced was PBMCs or T cells enriched from blood (not recorded which). These receptor sequences come from a woman aged 18-29 years who had recovered from COVID-19.

The chain links TRBV15 to TRBJ1-4, with 7 nucleotides matching TRBD1. V was pared by 9 bases and J by 1 base, with 8 bases of the junction left unmatched. This CDR3 contains 15 residues. Germline CDR1 LNHNV, CDR2 YYDKDF (reference sequence). Here the CDR3 DNA reads TGTGCCACAAAGGGACCAGGGGGAACTAATGAAAAACTGTTTTTT. Residues: CATKGPGGTNEKLFF.

The rearrangement uses TRBV6-5 and TRBJ1-3; D unresolved. With 7 bases removed from V and 0 bases from J, the gap between germline ends came to 13 bases. The length of the CDR3 is 15 residues. Germline loops: CDR1 MNHEY, CDR2 SVGAGI. The CDR3 DNA follows: TGTGCCAGCACCGATCATAAGAGCTCTGGAAACACCATATATTTT. Translation gives CASTDHKSSGNTIYF.

The chain couples TRBV7-6 to TRBJ2-3; 11 nucleotides agree with TRBD2. Germline assignment: CDR1 SGHVS and CDR2 FNYEAQ. V lost 5 bases, J lost 1 base, and 5 bases stayed unmatched. The length of the CDR3 is 16 residues. The DNA of the CDR3 is TGTGCCAGCAGCCACATACTAGCGGGGGGCACAGATACGCAGTATTTT. It encodes CASSHILAGGTDTQYF. The full variable domain, rest sourced from reference TRBV7-6 and TRBJ2-3, is GAGVSQSPRYKVTKRGQDVALRCDPISGHVSLYWYRQALGQGPEFLTYFNYEAQQDKSGLPNDRFSAERPEGSISTLTIQRTEQRDSAMYRCASSHILAGGTDTQYFGPGTRLTVL.

The CDR3 DNA sequence: TGTGCCAGCAGCGTAGATCGGGCGGGGCCGTACAATGAGCAGTTCTTC. Translation gives CASSVDRAGPYNEQFF. The genes are TRBV9 and TRBJ2-1; D perhaps matches TRBD2 (6 bases). V shed 0 bases and J shed 4 bases, with 14 bases lying between them. This CDR3 has 16 residues. Germline CDR1 and CDR2: SGDLS and YYNGEE.

J is TRBJ1-2 and V is TRBV7-9; the D is unclear. The length of the CDR3 is 12 residues. Between the trimmed V and J ends, which lost 3 bases and 7 bases, there was a span of 9 bases. The germline V gene has CDR1 SEHNR and CDR2 FQNEAQ (reference sequence). The CDR3 bases are TGTGCCAGCAGCTTTCCAGGCAGTGGCTACACCTTC. It specifies CASSFPGSGYTF. The variable domain in full, with the rest retrieved from reference TRBV7-9 and TRBJ1-2, is DTGVSQNPRHKITKRGQNVTFRCDPISEHNRLYWYRQTLGQGPEFLTYFQNEAQLEKSRLLSDRFSAERPKGSFSTLEIQRTEQGDSAMYLCASSFPGSGYTFGSGTRLTVV.

The gene calls are TRBV3-1 (or the pseudogene TRBV3-2) and TRBJ2-4; 8 nucleotides line up with TRBD1. The germline V gene encodes CDR1 LGHDT and CDR2 YNNKEL (reference sequence). This CDR3 contains 16 residues. V was pared by 1 base and J by 2 bases, with 4 bases of the junction left unmatched. CDR3 in DNA: TGTGCCAGCAGCCAAGTCACAGGGGGGACCAAAAACATTCAGTACTTC. Translating gives CASSQVTGGTKNIQYF.

The chain has TRBV7-2 and TRBJ1-1; D gene uncertain. The CDR3 totals 13 residues. V gave up 1 base and J gave up 11 bases, with 14 bases separating them. The germline V gene encodes CDR1 SGHTA and CDR2 FQGNSA. The DNA for the CDR3 is TGTGCCAGCAGCTTAGTTGTCCGAAGCGAGGCTTTCTTT. The encoded protein is CASSLVVRSEAFF.

The chain links TRBV5-4 to TRBJ2-3, with no clear D. Germline loops: CDR1 SGHNT, CDR2 YYREEE (reference sequence). The CDR3 covers 13 residues. Trimming pared 3 bases from V and 5 bases from J, leaving 10 bases between. CDR3: CASSSPPGDTQYF. In nucleotides, the CDR3 is TGTGCCAGCAGCTCCCCACCCGGAGATACGCAGTATTTT. Variable domain in full (rest from reference TRBV5-4 and TRBJ2-3): ETGVTQSPTHLIKTRGQQVTLRCSSQSGHNTVSWYQQALGQGPQFIFQYYREEENGRGNFPPRFSGLQFPNYSSELNVNALELDDSALYLCASSSPPGDTQYFGPGTRLTVL.

The chain couples TRBV4-1 to TRBJ1-1; TRBD1 might be the D (6 bases). The CDR3 sequence is 15 residues long. Germline CDR1 MGHRA, CDR2 YSYEKL. V was pared by 5 bases and J by 2 bases, with 15 bases between. In DNA, the CDR3 is TGCGCCAGCAGCGAAGGCGGGGGGCTTAACACTGAAGCTTTCTTT. This encodes CASSEGGGLNTEAFF.

The DNA for the CDR3 is TGTGCCAGCAGTCCCAGACAGGTTACGAACACCGGGGAGCTGTTTTTT. Translation gives CASSPRQVTNTGELFF. The V call is TRBV5-5, the J call TRBJ2-2, with D possibly matching TRBD1 (6 bases). Between the trimmed V and J ends, which lost 5 bases and 0 bases, there was a span of 14 bases. The CDR3 sequence is 16 residues long. Germline V CDR1 and CDR2: SGHKS, YYEKEE (reference sequence).

The V call is TRBV4-1, the J call TRBJ1-5; D unresolved. CDR3 size: 14 residues. Germline lookup yields CDR1 MGHRA and CDR2 YSYEKL. The V gene lost 6 bases and the J gene lost 4 bases, with 13 bases spanning the gap. CDR3 sequence: CASSRGMANQPQHF. Written as DNA, the CDR3 is TGCGCCAGCAGTCGCGGGATGGCGAATCAGCCCCAGCATTTT.

The chain recombines TRBV20-1 with TRBJ1-1; no clear D gene. V was clipped by 3 bases and J by 6 bases, with 11 bases between them. Germline assignment: CDR1 DFQATT and CDR2 SNEGSKA (reference sequence). The CDR3 totals 12 residues. CDR3 protein: CSASRGIAEAFF. For the CDR3, the DNA is TGCAGTGCTAGTCGGGGTATTGCTGAAGCTTTCTTT.

V gene TRBV6-5 combines with J gene TRBJ2-7; weak D call: TRBD2 (5 bases). The V end lost 0 bases, the J end lost 2 bases, and 8 bases lay between the germline ends. CDR1 and CDR2 from the germline V gene are MNHEY and SVGAGI. CDR3 length equals 14 residues. The CDR3 loop reads CASSYSVRAYEQYF. CDR3 bases: TGTGCCAGCAGTTACTCAGTGAGGGCCTACGAGCAGTACTTC.

The rearrangement joins TRBV19 to TRBJ1-5, with TRBD1 as a possible D gene (5 bases). The germline V gene encodes CDR1 LNHDA and CDR2 SQIVND (reference sequence). The V and J ends lost 0 bases and 3 bases respectively, with 12 bases between them. The CDR3 spans 16 residues. CDR3 nucleotides: TGTGCCAGTAGTATAGAATCTACCAGGGTCAATCAGCCCCAGCATTTT. This codes for CASSIESTRVNQPQHF.

This clone was seen just once. The chain combines TRBV6-5 with TRBJ1-2, with TRBD1 matching over 7 bases. Trimming removed 7 bases from V and 7 bases from J; junction bases left unmatched: 6. Germline CDR1 MNHEY, CDR2 SVGAGI. This CDR3 spans 12 amino acids. The CDR3 DNA reads TGTGCCAGCACCGACAGGGCAGCTGGCTACACCTTC. Amino acid sequence: CASTDRAAGYTF.

V usage is TRBV3-1 (or the pseudogene TRBV3-2) and J usage is TRBJ1-1; 8 positions match TRBD1. The CDR3 extends over 14 amino acids. Germline V CDR1 and CDR2: LGHDT, YNNKEL (reference sequence). J was trimmed by 4 bases and V by 5 bases; bases with no gene match: 6. Written as DNA, the CDR3 is TGTGCCAGCAGCTACAGGGGGGAGGCCACTGAAGCTTTCTTT. Amino acid sequence: CASSYRGEATEAFF.